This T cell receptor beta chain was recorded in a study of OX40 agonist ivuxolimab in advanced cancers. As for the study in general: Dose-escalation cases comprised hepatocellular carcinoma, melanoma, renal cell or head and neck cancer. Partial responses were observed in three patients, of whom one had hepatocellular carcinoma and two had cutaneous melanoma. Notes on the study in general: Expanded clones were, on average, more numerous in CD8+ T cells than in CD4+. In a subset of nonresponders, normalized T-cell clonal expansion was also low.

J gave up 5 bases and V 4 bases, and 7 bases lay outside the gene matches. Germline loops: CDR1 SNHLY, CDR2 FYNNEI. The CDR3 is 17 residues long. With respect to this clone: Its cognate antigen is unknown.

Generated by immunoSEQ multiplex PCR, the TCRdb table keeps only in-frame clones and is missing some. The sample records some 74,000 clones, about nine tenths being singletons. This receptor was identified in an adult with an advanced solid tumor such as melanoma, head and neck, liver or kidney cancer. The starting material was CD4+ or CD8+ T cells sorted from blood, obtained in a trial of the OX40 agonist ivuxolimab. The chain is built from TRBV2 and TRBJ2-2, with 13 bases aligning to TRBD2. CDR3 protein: CASSALAGGPSTGELFF. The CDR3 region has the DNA TGTGCCAGCAGTGCACTAGCGGGAGGGCCGTCGACCGGGGAGCTGTTTTTT.